The source of this TCR beta chain is a study of cytomegalovirus exposure and HLA in healthy donors. Findings and caveats of the study: Later on, a genetic analysis was performed. It linked a missense variant in DCLRE1C with V- and J-gene trimming of TCR beta. It was assumed in the presence/absence analyses that sequencing depth was roughly uniform across donors.

This clone was seen just once. The target antigen is unknown. A multiplex PCR was run with 60 Vbeta primers and 13 Jbeta primers. Only in-frame clones appear in the TCRdb table, and some are missing; sequencing was by immunoSEQ multiplex PCR. In the table there are around 150,000 clones, more than 65% of which are singletons. Germline CDR1 SEHNR, CDR2 FQNEAQ (reference sequence). V lost 4 bases, J lost 10 bases, and 20 bases lay in between. The CDR3 extends over 16 amino acids. The chain links TRBV7-9 to TRBJ1-6, with D uncertain. The sequenced sample consisted of PBMCs. This clonotype originated in a woman aged 45-65 years in good health and CMV-seronegative. The chain's CDR3 is CASSSSLRGLRSPLHF. The CDR3 coding sequence is TGTGCCAGCAGCTCAAGCCTACGGGGTTTGAGGTCACCCCTCCACTTT.